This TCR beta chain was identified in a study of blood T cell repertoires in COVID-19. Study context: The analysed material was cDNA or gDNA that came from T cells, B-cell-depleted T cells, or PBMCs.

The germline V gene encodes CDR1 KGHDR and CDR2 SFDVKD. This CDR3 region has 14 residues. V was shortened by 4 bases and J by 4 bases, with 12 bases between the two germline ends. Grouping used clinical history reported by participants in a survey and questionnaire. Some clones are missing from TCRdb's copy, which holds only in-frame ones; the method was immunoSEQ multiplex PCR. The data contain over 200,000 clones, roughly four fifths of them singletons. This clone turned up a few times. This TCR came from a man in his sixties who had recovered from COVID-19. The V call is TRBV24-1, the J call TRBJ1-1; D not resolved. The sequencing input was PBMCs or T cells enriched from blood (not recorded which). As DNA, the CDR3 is TGTGCCACCAGTGAGGGAGGCGGGAGCACTGAAGCTTTCTTT. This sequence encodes CATSEGGGSTEAFF.